What follows describes a single T cell receptor beta chain. Its target is unknown. This sample was taken from a study of shared clonotypes between healthy human individuals. General study findings and limits: For sorted subsets, rarefaction showed incomplete sequencing despite large depth. Clonotype sharing among donors was thought likely to change with sequencing depth. Naive subsets generally had larger estimated richness than memory subsets.

Losses at the gene ends were 5 bases for V and 4 bases for J; bases not matched to a gene: 8. The CDR3 is made up of 15 amino acids. Per the germline V gene, CDR1 is SEHNR and CDR2 is FQNEAQ (reference sequence). The DNA input per sorted-subset replicate PCR was 150 to 200 ng, corresponding to roughly 30,000 T cell genomes. Data came from immunoSEQ multiplex PCR; TCRdb stores just in-frame clones and leaves some out. The repertoire holds millions of clones, with 90% to 95% as singletons. The receptor comes from a man between 18 and 35 years old in good health. The chain uses TRBV7-9 and TRBJ1-1; 9 bases map to TRBD1. The sample consisted of naive CD4+ T cells sorted from blood. Subset reported: CD45RA+ positively selected. The CDR3 region has the DNA TGTGCCAGCAGCCCGGGACAGGGTACGAGCACTGAAGCTTTCTTT. Translating it yields CASSPGQGTSTEAFF.